This TCR beta chain was identified during a study of blood T cells in healthy people across ages. Between the trimmed V and J ends, which lost 6 bases and 8 bases, there was a span of 16 bases. CDR3 length equals 14 residues. A second PCR of about 6 to 12 cycles used a sample-barcoded 5' primer and a J-beta primer mix. One entry per CDR3 protein, called by TCRdb with MiXCR from the 5' RACE reads. The repertoire has 750,000 to 950,000 distinct CDR3 sequences, just under 30% of them found once; the top ten carry about 10%. Each sample gave at least 6.5 million isolated PBMCs. This clonotype was picked up a small number of times. This sample was shared with a second study, whose subject was T cells of mothers and their children.

The receptor was isolated from a woman in her 40s in good health. J is TRBJ1-4 and V is TRBV12-3 or TRBV12-4; D is undetermined. Sequencing was performed on blood. CDR3 region: CASSPDAAREKLFF. Written as DNA, the CDR3 is TGTGCCAGCAGCCCCGACGCGGCGAGAGAAAAACTGTTTTTT.